This TCR beta chain was retrieved from a study of shared clonotypes between healthy human individuals. The authors' processing: With immunoSEQ giving junction-only sequences and no quality scores, filtering differed. TCRdb's table, derived via immunoSEQ multiplex PCR, lists solely in-frame clones and lacks some. Clone size and V and J calls were adopted from that table, with D and trimming inferred from the DNA. The sample carries about 1.1 million clones, around 82% recorded once. A remark on this clone: Its antigen is undetermined. Other DNA sequences within the sample encode an identical CDR3.

CDR1 and CDR2 from the germline V gene are MNHEY and SVGAGI. The CDR3 totals 15 residues. Whole-study results and caveats: Clonotypes shared by all four sorted-subset donors had higher generation probabilities than non-shared clonotypes.

The study enrolled healthy HIV-negative adults without recent acute infections or vaccinations as donors. This rearrangement joins TRBV6-5 to TRBJ2-5, with 8 positions matching TRBD1. TRBJ2-7 matches the DNA end more closely, so the J call is doubtful. The receptor's source is a man aged 18 to 29 in good health. Some clones in this sample may be carry-over from other donors' samples. Material for sequencing was memory CD4+ T cells from PBMCs. Stated subset: CD45RA-negative fraction. The CDR3 loop reads CASSYSPQGGYEQYF. In nucleotides, the CDR3 is TGTGCCAGCAGTTACTCGCCACAGGGGGGATACGAGCAGTACTTC.